This entry concerns a single T cell receptor (beta chain). Here immunoSEQ multiplex PCR was the method, and the copy in TCRdb shows in-frame clones only, minus some. The table includes about 120,000 clones, approximately 90% detected once. The data originate from a study of control samples from healthy donors and cancer patients. CDR3 length equals 16 residues. With V trimmed by 6 bases and J by 7 bases, 18 bases remained unmatched. The germline gives CDR1 MNHEY, CDR2 SVGEGT. The specimen was blood. The sequence came from a woman between 50 and 59 years old in good health. The V gene is TRBV6-2 or TRBV6-3, the J gene TRBJ2-7; the match to TRBD2 covers 7 bases. The CDR3 is CASSPPRWRGSLEQYF. Here the CDR3 DNA reads TGTGCCAGCAGCCCACCGAGGTGGCGGGGGTCCTTGGAGCAGTACTTC.